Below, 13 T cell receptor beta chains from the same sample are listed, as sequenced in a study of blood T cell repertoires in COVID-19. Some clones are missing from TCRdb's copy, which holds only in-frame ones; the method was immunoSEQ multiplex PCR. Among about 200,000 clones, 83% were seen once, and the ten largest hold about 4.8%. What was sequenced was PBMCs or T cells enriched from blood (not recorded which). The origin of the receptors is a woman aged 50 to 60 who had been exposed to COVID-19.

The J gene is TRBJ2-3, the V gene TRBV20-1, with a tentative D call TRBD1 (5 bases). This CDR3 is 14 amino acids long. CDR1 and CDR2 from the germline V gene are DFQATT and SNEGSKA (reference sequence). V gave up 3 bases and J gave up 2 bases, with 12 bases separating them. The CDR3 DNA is TGCAGTGCTAGTCAGGGCTCGGACACAGATACGCAGTATTTT. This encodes CSASQGSDTDTQYF.

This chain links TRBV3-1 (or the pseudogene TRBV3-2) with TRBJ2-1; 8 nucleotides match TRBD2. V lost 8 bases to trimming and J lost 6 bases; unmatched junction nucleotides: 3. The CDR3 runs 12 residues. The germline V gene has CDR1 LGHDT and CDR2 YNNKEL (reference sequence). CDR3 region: CASGLALNEQFF. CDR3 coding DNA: TGTGCCAGCGGACTAGCTCTCAATGAGCAGTTCTTC.

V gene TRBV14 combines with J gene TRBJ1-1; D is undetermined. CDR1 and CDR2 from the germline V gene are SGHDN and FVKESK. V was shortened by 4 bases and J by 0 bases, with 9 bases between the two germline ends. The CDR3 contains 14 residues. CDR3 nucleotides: TGTGCCAGCAGCCGGCCAGGCTTGAACACTGAAGCTTTCTTT. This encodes CASSRPGLNTEAFF.

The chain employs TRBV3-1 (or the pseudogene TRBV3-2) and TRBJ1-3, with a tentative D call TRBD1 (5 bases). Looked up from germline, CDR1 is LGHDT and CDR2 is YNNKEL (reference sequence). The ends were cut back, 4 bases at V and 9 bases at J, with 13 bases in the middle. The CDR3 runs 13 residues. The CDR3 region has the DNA TGTGCCAGCAGCCCCAGGGATCCCCCCACCATATATTTT. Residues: CASSPRDPPTIYF.

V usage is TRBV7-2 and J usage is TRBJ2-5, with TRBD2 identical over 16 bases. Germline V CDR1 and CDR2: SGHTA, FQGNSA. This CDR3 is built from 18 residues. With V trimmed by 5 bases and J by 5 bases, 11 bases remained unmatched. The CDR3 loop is CASSPGLAGGRWMETQYF. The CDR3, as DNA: TGTGCCAGCAGCCCGGGACTAGCGGGGGGGAGATGGATGGAGACCCAGTACTTC.

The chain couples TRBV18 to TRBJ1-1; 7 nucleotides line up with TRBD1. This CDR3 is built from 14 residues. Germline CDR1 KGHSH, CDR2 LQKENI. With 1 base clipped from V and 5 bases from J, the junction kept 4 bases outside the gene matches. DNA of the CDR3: TGTGCCAGCTCACCACGATCAGGGGGGACTGAAGCTTTCTTT. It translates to CASSPRSGGTEAFF.

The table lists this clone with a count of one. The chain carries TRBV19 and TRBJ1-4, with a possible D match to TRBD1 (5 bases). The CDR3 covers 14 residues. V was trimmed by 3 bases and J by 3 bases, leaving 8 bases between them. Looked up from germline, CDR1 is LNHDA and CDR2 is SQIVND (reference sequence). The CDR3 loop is CASSIVGPNEKLFF. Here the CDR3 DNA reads TGTGCCAGTAGTATCGTGGGGCCTAATGAAAAACTGTTTTTT.

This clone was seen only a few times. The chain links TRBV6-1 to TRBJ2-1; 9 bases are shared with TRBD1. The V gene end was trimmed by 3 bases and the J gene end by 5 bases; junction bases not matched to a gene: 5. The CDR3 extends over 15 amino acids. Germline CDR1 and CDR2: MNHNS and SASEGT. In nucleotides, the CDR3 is TGTGCCAGCAGTGATCCCGGACAGGGGAACAATGAGCAGTTCTTC. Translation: CASSDPGQGNNEQFF.

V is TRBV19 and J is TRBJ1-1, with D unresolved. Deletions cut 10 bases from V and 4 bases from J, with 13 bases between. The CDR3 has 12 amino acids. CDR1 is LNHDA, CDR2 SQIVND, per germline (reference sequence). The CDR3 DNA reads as TGTGCCACCCAGAAGCCGGGCACTGAAGCTTTCTTT. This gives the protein CATQKPGTEAFF.

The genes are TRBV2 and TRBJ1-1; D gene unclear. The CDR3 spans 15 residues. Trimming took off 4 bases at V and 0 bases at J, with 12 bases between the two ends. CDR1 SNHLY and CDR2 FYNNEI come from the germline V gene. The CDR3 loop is CASSVSSRLNTEAFF. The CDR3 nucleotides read TGTGCCAGCAGTGTTTCTAGCAGGCTGAACACTGAAGCTTTCTTT.

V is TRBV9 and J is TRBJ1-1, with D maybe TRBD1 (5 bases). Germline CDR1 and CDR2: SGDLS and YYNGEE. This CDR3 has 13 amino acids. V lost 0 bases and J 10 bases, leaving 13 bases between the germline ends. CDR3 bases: TGTGCCAGCAGCGTAGGAACACAAGGGGCAGCTTTCTTT. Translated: CASSVGTQGAAFF. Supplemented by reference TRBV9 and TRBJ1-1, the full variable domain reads DSGVTQTPKHLITATGQRVTLRCSPRSGDLSVYWYQQSLDQGLQFLIQYYNGEERAKGNILERFSAQQFPDLHSELNLSSLELGDSALYFCASSVGTQGAAFFGQGTRLTVV.

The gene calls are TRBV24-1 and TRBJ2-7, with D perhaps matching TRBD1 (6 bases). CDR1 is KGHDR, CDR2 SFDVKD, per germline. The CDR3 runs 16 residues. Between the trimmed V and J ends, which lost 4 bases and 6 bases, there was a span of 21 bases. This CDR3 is CATSDKSQGKRGEQYF. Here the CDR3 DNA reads TGTGCCACCAGTGACAAGTCCCAGGGGAAGAGGGGCGAGCAGTACTTC.

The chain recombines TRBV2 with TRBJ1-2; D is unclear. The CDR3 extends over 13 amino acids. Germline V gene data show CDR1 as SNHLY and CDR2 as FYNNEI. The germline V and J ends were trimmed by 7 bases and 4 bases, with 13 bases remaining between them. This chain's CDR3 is CASKAGSSYGYTF. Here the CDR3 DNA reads TGTGCCAGCAAAGCGGGATCAAGCTATGGCTACACCTTC.